This T cell receptor beta chain originates from a study of cytomegalovirus exposure and HLA in healthy donors. It was with 60 Vbeta and 13 Jbeta primers that the PCR ran. Generated by immunoSEQ multiplex PCR, the TCRdb table keeps only in-frame clones and is missing some. The table shows 95,000 to 150,000 clones, with 50% to 75% occurring only once. Each donor was healthy, and each was a bone marrow donor. The CDR3 runs 13 residues. The V gene lost 6 bases and the J gene lost 5 bases, with 13 bases spanning the gap. Germline-derived CDR1 and CDR2 are MDHEN and SYDVKM. The source is a woman in her 40s in good health and CMV-seropositive. The chain combines TRBV28 with TRBJ2-5; tentatively, D is TRBD2 (5 bases). The sequenced sample was PBMCs. The CDR3 coding sequence is TGTGCCAGCAGCTCAGAGAGGGTCGAGACCCAGTACTTC. Amino acids: CASSSERVETQYF.